This entry lists 26 T cell receptor beta chains sequenced from one sample in a study of neurological immune-mediated disorders. Using its own MiXCR run on the 5' RACE reads, TCRdb lists one record per CDR3 protein. The sample consists of about 49,000 distinct CDR3 sequences, 9% to 10% of them appearing once. Time point given: longitudinal time-point 1 (baseline). Sequenced material: PBMCs. These receptors all come from a woman in her thirties or forties in good health.

The chain carries TRBV4-3 and TRBJ2-3; tentative D call: TRBD2 (6 bases). Germline V gene sequence: CDR1 LGHNA, CDR2 YSLEER. The ends were cut back, 3 bases at V and 6 bases at J, with 13 bases in the middle. The CDR3 is 14 amino acids. The CDR3 protein is CASSQRDSGDTQYF. CDR3 bases: TGCGCCAGCAGCCAGCGGGACTCTGGGGATACGCAGTATTTT.

Ten or more counts support this clonotype. The genes are TRBV29-1 and TRBJ1-1; D is unresolved. The germline V and J ends were trimmed by 0 bases and 0 bases, with 14 bases remaining between them. The CDR3 is 16 residues long. CDR1 is SQVTM, CDR2 ANQGSEA, per germline. The chain's CDR3 is CSVEDLRGPMNTEAFF. In nucleotides, the CDR3 is TGCAGCGTTGAAGATCTTCGGGGTCCCATGAACACTGAAGCTTTCTTT.

The V call is TRBV6-2 or TRBV6-3, the J call TRBJ1-5; D unresolved. This CDR3 is 14 amino acids long. Germline loops: CDR1 MNHEY, CDR2 SVGEGT. V was trimmed by 4 bases and J by 7 bases, leaving 14 bases between them. The CDR3 nucleotides read TGTGCCAGCAGTTCTGGAGGGCCGGGCCAGCCCCAGCATTTT. It specifies CASSSGGPGQPQHF.

This clonotype was seen ten or more times. J is TRBJ1-2 and V is TRBV12-3 or TRBV12-4; tentative D call: TRBD1 (5 bases). Trimming removed 10 bases at V and 6 bases at J, with 15 bases between. The CDR3 spans 12 residues. The CDR3 coding sequence is TGTGCCACTACGGGGGAGGGCAATGGCTACACCTTC. This gives the protein CATTGEGNGYTF.

This clonotype was counted many times. CDR3: CASSQDGAARGSQYF. The CDR3 bases are TGCGCCAGCAGCCAAGACGGAGCCGCCCGCGGATCGCAGTATTTT. V and J are TRBV4-3 and TRBJ2-3; D not resolved. The CDR3 runs 15 residues. V lost 0 bases to trimming and J lost 10 bases, with 17 bases between them. Per germline, CDR1 LGHNA and CDR2 YSLEER.

This clonotype appeared many times. The chain uses TRBV5-1 and TRBJ2-7; TRBD2 aligns across 7 bases. Germline loops: CDR1 SGHRS, CDR2 YFSETQ. V shed 4 bases and J 6 bases; nucleotides not matched to a gene: 7. The length of the CDR3 is 13 residues. The chain's CDR3 is CASSHGAGSEQYF. The CDR3 nucleotides are TGCGCCAGCAGCCACGGAGCGGGGAGCGAGCAGTACTTC.

This clonotype was seen many times. The CDR3 bases are TGCAGCGTTGTTTGGGGGGGGAACTATGGCTACACCTTC. It encodes CSVVWGGNYGYTF. The chain has TRBV29-1 and TRBJ1-2, with a weak D call TRBD1 (5 bases). The CDR3 has 13 amino acids. Looked up from germline, CDR1 is SQVTM and CDR2 is ANQGSEA. Trimming left V 4 bases short and J 2 bases short, with 11 bases between.

This clonotype was seen ten or more times. The rearrangement links TRBV30 to TRBJ1-1; D call uncertain. The germline V gene has CDR1 GTSNPN and CDR2 SVGIG (reference sequence). This CDR3 has 14 amino acids. Trimming shortened V by 1 base and J by 1 base, and 10 bases separated the two germline ends. CDR3 sequence: CAWSGRHSNTEAFF. CDR3 DNA: TGTGCCTGGAGTGGCAGGCACTCGAACACTGAAGCTTTCTTT.

This clonotype was observed at least ten times. The chain carries TRBV7-2 and TRBJ1-2, with D unclear. The germline V gene has CDR1 SGHTA and CDR2 FQGNSA. The CDR3 loop spans 16 amino acids. V lost 0 bases, J lost 3 bases, and 14 bases lay in between. For the CDR3, the DNA is TGTGCCAGCAGCTTAGCCCACGGAACATTTGACTATGGCTACACCTTC. Its protein is CASSLAHGTFDYGYTF.

At least ten counts were recorded for this clonotype. The V and J genes are TRBV29-1 and TRBJ2-6; D remains unclear. CDR3 length: 16 amino acids. Germline V gene sequence: CDR1 SQVTM, CDR2 ANQGSEA. Trimming left V 1 base short and J 0 bases short, with 10 bases between. CDR3 protein: CSVEGSHSSGANVLTF. CDR3 sequence (DNA): TGCAGCGTTGAAGGGAGTCACAGCTCTGGGGCCAACGTCCTGACTTTC.

This clonotype came up many times. This sequence joins TRBV6-2 or TRBV6-3 and TRBJ2-1, with 7 nucleotides matching TRBD2. The CDR3 has 13 amino acids. The V and J ends lost 7 bases and 5 bases, in that order; junction bases with no gene match: 5. The germline V gene has CDR1 MNHEY and CDR2 SVGEGT. CDR3 amino acids: CASTRGGNNEQFF. CDR3 DNA sequence: TGTGCCAGCACCCGGGGAGGGAACAATGAGCAGTTCTTC.

This clonotype has at least ten counts. The chain combines TRBV4-1 with TRBJ1-1; D gene unclear. CDR3 length: 15 amino acids. Germline V gene lookup returns CDR1 MGHRA and CDR2 YSYEKL. The V end lost 3 bases, the J end lost 5 bases, and 16 bases lay between the germline ends. CDR3 DNA sequence: TGCGCCAGCAGCCATTCCCCAGGCCTTAGTACTGAAGCTTTCTTT. Residues: CASSHSPGLSTEAFF.

This clonotype was counted many times. The genes are TRBV11-1 and TRBJ2-2; D not resolved. CDR3 length: 13 amino acids. The V end lost 3 bases, the J end lost 3 bases, and 5 bases lay between the germline ends. The germline V gene encodes CDR1 SGHAT and CDR2 FQDESV (reference sequence). The CDR3 DNA is TGTGCCAGCAGCTTTCTGCACACCGGGGAGCTGTTTTTT. This translates into CASSFLHTGELFF.

The sample holds many counts of this clonotype. The rearrangement joins TRBV13 to TRBJ2-1, with D possibly being TRBD2 (5 bases). The CDR3 runs to 16 residues. Germline V lookup: CDR1 PRHDT, CDR2 FYEKMQ (reference sequence). V lost 0 bases to trimming and J lost 0 bases, with 9 bases between them. DNA for the CDR3: TGTGCCAGCAGCTTAGGGGCGGGCCTCTCCTACAATGAGCAGTTCTTC. This gives the protein CASSLGAGLSYNEQFF.

The chain uses TRBV4-3 and TRBJ2-7, with 9 bases matching TRBD2. Germline V gene sequence: CDR1 LGHNA, CDR2 YSLEER. J lost 6 bases, V lost 1 base, and 7 bases had no gene match. CDR3 length: 15 residues. CDR3 amino acids: CASSQVGGRAGEQYF. CDR3 in DNA: TGCGCCAGCAGCCAAGTAGGCGGGAGGGCCGGCGAGCAGTACTTC.

This clonotype was picked up many times. The chain combines TRBV7-9 with TRBJ1-5, with D possibly matching TRBD1 (5 bases). CDR1 and CDR2 (germline): SEHNR, FQNEAQ (reference sequence). This CDR3 comprises 13 residues. Trimming stripped 5 bases from V and 2 bases from J, with 7 bases between. The CDR3 protein is CASSRDGNQPQHF. CDR3 nucleotides: TGTGCCAGCAGCCGGGACGGCAATCAGCCCCAGCATTTT. The full variable domain, its missing parts supplied by reference TRBV7-9 and TRBJ1-5, is DTGVSQNPRHKITKRGQNVTFRCDPISEHNRLYWYRQTLGQGPEFLTYFQNEAQLEKSRLLSDRFSAERPKGSFSTLEIQRTEQGDSAMYLCASSRDGNQPQHFGDGTRLSIL.

This clonotype was seen repeatedly, ten times or more. The chain employs TRBV20-1 and TRBJ1-2, with a weak D call TRBD1 (6 bases). The germline gives CDR1 DFQATT, CDR2 SNEGSKA (reference sequence). The CDR3 length is 10 residues. With 3 bases removed from V and 10 bases from J, the gap between germline ends came to 9 bases. As DNA, the CDR3 is TGCAGTGCTAGTGAGGGACACTACACCTTC. As protein: CSASEGHYTF.

This clonotype has a count of ten or more. The chain is built from TRBV5-5 and TRBJ2-2, with unresolved D. Germline V gene data show CDR1 as SGHKS and CDR2 as YYEKEE (reference sequence). V gave up 0 bases and J gave up 5 bases, with 8 bases separating them. This CDR3 has 14 residues. The CDR3 bases are TGTGCCAGCAGCTTGGGCCAATGGACCGGGGAGCTGTTTTTT. The encoded protein is CASSLGQWTGELFF.

This clonotype was counted many times. The gene calls are TRBV20-1 and TRBJ2-5; D is unresolved. Trimming took 5 bases from V and 5 from J, leaving 6 bases between them. Germline values: CDR1 DFQATT, CDR2 SNEGSKA (reference sequence). The CDR3 has 10 residues. The CDR3 nucleotides read TGCAGTGCTGGGCAGGAGACCCAGTACTTC. Its protein is CSAGQETQYF.

This clonotype has a count of ten or more. This sequence joins TRBV7-2 and TRBJ2-1; TRBD1 aligns across 9 bases. Trimming at V came to 4 bases and at J to 5 bases, leaving 9 bases not matched to a gene. CDR1 SGHTA and CDR2 FQGNSA come from the germline V gene. This CDR3 is built from 16 residues. CDR3 sequence: CASSSELDRGDNEQFF. CDR3 nucleotide sequence: TGTGCCAGCAGCTCAGAATTGGACAGGGGAGACAATGAGCAGTTCTTC.

This clonotype has a count of ten or more. This chain connects TRBV6-5 to TRBJ2-3, with 15 bases aligning to TRBD2. Losses at the gene ends were 6 bases for V and 5 bases for J; bases not matched to a gene: 9. Germline V gene data show CDR1 as MNHEY and CDR2 as SVGAGI. The CDR3 is made up of 17 amino acids. CDR3 bases: TGTGCCAGCAGACCAGCCTGGGGACTAGCGGGGGGAGATACGCAGTATTTT. It specifies CASRPAWGLAGGDTQYF.

This clonotype was seen many times. The chain links TRBV20-1 to TRBJ1-5; possibly TRBD1 for D (5 bases). The V and J ends lost 4 bases and 4 bases respectively, with 20 bases between them. The germline V gene has CDR1 DFQATT and CDR2 SNEGSKA (reference sequence). The CDR3 spans 16 residues. The DNA of the CDR3 is TGCAGTGCTACCGGCCTTACGAACAGGAGGAATCAGCCCCAGCATTTT. It encodes CSATGLTNRRNQPQHF.

This clonotype appeared many times. The rearrangement links TRBV20-1 to TRBJ2-1; D gene unclear. The CDR3 consists of 11 residues. V lost 5 bases to trimming and J lost 8 bases, with 10 bases between them. CDR1 DFQATT and CDR2 SNEGSKA come from the germline V gene (reference sequence). Here the CDR3 reads CSALRHDEQFF. The CDR3 nucleotides are TGCAGTGCTTTGAGGCACGATGAGCAGTTCTTC.

This clonotype occurred many times. The chain is built from TRBV25-1 and TRBJ2-7, with D possibly being TRBD1 (5 bases). CDR1 and CDR2 (germline): MGHDK, SYGVNS. CDR3 size: 12 residues. V gave up 5 bases and J gave up 3 bases, with 8 bases separating them. The CDR3 sequence is CASSQGFYEQYF. In DNA, the CDR3 is TGTGCCAGCAGTCAGGGATTCTACGAGCAGTACTTC.

This clonotype has ten or more counts. The CDR3 DNA is TGTGCCAGCAGCTTTACCGGGACAGGGAAAAATAAAAGGCGAGCTTTCTTT. It encodes CASSFTGTGKNKRRAFF. The chain combines TRBV7-3 with TRBJ1-1; TRBD1 matches at 9 bases. The CDR3 extends over 17 amino acids. The junction had 18 bases not matched to a gene; V was cut back by 3 bases and J by 10 bases. Germline CDR1 is SGHTA and CDR2 is FQGTGA.

This clonotype was observed many times. The genes are TRBV29-1 and TRBJ2-4; D not certain. The CDR3 totals 11 residues. CDR1 is SQVTM and CDR2 is ANQGSEA in the germline V gene. Trimming cost V 7 bases and J 7 bases, with 11 bases left between them. The CDR3 is CSAVNMNIQYF. Here the CDR3 DNA reads TGCAGCGCTGTGAATATGAACATTCAGTACTTC.